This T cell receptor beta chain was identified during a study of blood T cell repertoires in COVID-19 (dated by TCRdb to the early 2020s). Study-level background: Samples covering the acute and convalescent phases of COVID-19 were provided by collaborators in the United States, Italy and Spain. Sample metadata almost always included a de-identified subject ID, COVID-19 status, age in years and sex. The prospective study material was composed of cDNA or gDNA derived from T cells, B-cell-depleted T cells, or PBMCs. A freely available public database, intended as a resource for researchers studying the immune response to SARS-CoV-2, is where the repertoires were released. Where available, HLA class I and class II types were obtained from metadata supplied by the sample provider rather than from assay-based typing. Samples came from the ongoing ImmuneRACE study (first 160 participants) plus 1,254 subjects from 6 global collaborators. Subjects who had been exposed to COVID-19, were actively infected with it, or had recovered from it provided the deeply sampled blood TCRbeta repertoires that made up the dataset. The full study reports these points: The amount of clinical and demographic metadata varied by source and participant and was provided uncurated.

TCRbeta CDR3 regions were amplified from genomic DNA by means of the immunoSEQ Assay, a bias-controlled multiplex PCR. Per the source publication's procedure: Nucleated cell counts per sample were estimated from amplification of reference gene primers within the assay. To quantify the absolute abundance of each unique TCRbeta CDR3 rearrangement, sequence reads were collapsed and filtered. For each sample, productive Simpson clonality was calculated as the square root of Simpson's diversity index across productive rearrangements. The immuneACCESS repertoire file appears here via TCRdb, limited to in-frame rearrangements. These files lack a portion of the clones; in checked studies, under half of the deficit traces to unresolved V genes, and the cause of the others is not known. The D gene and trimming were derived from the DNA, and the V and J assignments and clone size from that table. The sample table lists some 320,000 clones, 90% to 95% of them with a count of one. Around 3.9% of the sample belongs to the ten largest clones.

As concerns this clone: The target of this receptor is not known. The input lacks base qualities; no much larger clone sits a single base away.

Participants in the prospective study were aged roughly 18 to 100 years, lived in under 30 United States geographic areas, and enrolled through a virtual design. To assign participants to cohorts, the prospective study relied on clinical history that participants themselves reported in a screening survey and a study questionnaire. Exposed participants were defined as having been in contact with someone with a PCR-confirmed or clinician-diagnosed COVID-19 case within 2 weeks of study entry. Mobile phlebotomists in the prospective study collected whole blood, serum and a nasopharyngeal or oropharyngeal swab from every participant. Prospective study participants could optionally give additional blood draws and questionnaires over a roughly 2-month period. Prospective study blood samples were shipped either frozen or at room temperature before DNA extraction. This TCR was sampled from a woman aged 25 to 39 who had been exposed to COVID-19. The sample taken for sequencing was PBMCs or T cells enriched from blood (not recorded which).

The CDR3 reads as follows: CASKRQGRLMNTEAFF. The nucleotides are TGTGCCAGCAAACGACAGGGGCGACTAATGAACACTGAAGCTTTCTTT. In this chain, TRBV2 is recombined with TRBJ1-1; TRBD1 fits 8 bases in the junction. Ends trimmed: V by 7 bases, J by 0 bases; bases unmatched to a gene: 10. Its CDR3 holds 16 amino acids, cysteine through phenylalanine. Here the CDR3 DNA is all that survives: 48 bases in frame from base 1. In the germline V gene, CDR1 corresponds to SNHLY and CDR2 to FYNNEI.